The clone carrying this T cell receptor (beta chain) was counted a few times. TCRdb processed the RT-PCR reads anew with MiXCR; each CDR3 protein has one entry. This table holds roughly 630,000 distinct CDR3 sequences, roughly 15% found once. This entry is derived from a study of response to subunit inactivated influenza vaccine. The sequence came from a man aged 50-59 years who received an inactivated influenza vaccine. Here the sequenced sample was PBMCs from blood, taken approximately 15 days before vaccination.

The CDR3: CASSRTDRALNSPLHF. For the CDR3, the DNA is TGTGCCAGCAGCCGGACGGACAGGGCACTTAATTCACCCCTCCACTTT. The chain couples TRBV5-5 to TRBJ1-6; 8 bases fit TRBD1. CDR1 and CDR2 from the germline V gene are SGHKS and YYEKEE (reference sequence). The CDR3 length is 16 residues. Unmatched junction bases numbered 9, after V lost 4 bases and J lost 6 bases.